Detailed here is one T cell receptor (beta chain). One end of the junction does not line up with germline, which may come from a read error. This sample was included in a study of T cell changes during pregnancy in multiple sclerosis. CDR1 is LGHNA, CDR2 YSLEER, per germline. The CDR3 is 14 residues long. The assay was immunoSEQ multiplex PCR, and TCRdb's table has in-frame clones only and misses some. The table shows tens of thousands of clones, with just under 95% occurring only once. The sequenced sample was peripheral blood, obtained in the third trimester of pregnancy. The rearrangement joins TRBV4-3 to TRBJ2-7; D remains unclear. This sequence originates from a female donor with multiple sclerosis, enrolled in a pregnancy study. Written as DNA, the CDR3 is TGCGCCAGCAGCCAAGTAGTCGACTCCCACGAGCAGTACTTC. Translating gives CASSQVVDSHEQYF.